The 18 T cell receptor beta chains given below trace back to one sample, sequenced in a study of T cells after yellow fever vaccination. TCRdb ran MiXCR on the 5' RACE reads and lists one entry per CDR3 protein. Here the sample spans about 210,000 distinct CDR3 sequences, more than 3% being singletons. The sequencing used CD4+ T cells sorted from PBMCs, collected 10 days after the yellow fever booster vaccination. The receptors shown here come from a man aged 18 to 30 who received the YFV17D yellow fever vaccine.

This clonotype was seen at least ten times. V is TRBV7-8 and J is TRBJ1-2, with D possibly being TRBD1 (5 bases). Per germline, CDR1 SGHVS and CDR2 FQNEAQ. V shed 0 bases and J shed 6 bases, with 14 bases lying between them. The CDR3 length is 15 residues. The CDR3 is CASSLAGGQGNGYTF. CDR3 DNA sequence: TGTGCCAGCAGCTTAGCGGGGGGTCAGGGAAATGGCTACACCTTC.

The sample holds many counts of this clonotype. CDR3 protein: CASSLRQGARGYTF. CDR3 in DNA: TGCGCCAGCAGCTTGCGGCAGGGGGCGCGAGGCTACACCTTC. The rearrangement uses TRBV5-1 and TRBJ1-2, with 8 bases that match TRBD1. Germline V CDR1 and CDR2: SGHRS, YFSETQ. The V gene end was trimmed by 1 base and the J gene end by 8 bases; junction bases not matched to a gene: 7. The CDR3 runs 14 residues.

The sample holds many counts of this clonotype. V and J are TRBV7-9 and TRBJ1-4, with a tentative D call TRBD1 (6 bases). The length of the CDR3 is 15 residues. The V end lost 6 bases, the J end lost 8 bases, and 19 bases lay between the germline ends. CDR1 SEHNR and CDR2 FQNEAQ come from the germline V gene (reference sequence). Here the CDR3 DNA reads TGTGCCAGCAGTTTACAACAGGGACCGGAGGAAAAACTGTTTTTT. Translating gives CASSLQQGPEEKLFF.

This clonotype occurred many times. The chain uses TRBV4-1 and TRBJ1-5; D is possibly TRBD1 (5 bases). Germline CDR1 MGHRA, CDR2 YSYEKL. The CDR3 length is 13 residues. The V end lost 0 bases, the J end lost 8 bases, and 8 bases lay between the germline ends. The CDR3 reads CASSQDIREPQHF. The CDR3 nucleotides read TGCGCCAGCAGCCAAGACATCAGGGAGCCCCAGCATTTT.

This rearrangement joins TRBV20-1 to TRBJ2-7, with TRBD1 identical over 8 bases. The CDR3 length is 13 residues. Germline loops: CDR1 DFQATT, CDR2 SNEGSKA (reference sequence). The V segment lost 6 bases and the J segment 4 bases; nucleotides outside the gene matches: 8. The CDR3 DNA reads TGCAGTGCCACGGACAGGGATATTTACGAGCAGTACTTC. Translation: CSATDRDIYEQYF.

The CDR3: CASSRGQEVYEQYF. The CDR3 nucleotides read TGTGCCAGCAGCCGGGGACAGGAGGTTTACGAGCAGTACTTC. The chain joins TRBV3-1 to TRBJ2-7; 8 nucleotides line up with TRBD1. Trimming removed 4 bases from V and 4 bases from J; junction bases left unmatched: 6. Germline lookup yields CDR1 LGHDT and CDR2 YNNKEL (reference sequence). The CDR3 consists of 14 residues.

V gene TRBV5-4 combines with J gene TRBJ2-6; D gene ambiguous. Germline CDR1 SGHNT, CDR2 YYREEE (reference sequence). Trimming shortened V by 0 bases and J by 0 bases, and 7 bases separated the two germline ends. The CDR3 totals 16 residues. The CDR3 nucleotides read TGTGCCAGCAGCTTGGAGAGACACTCTGGGGCCAACGTCCTGACTTTC. Its translation: CASSLERHSGANVLTF. Full variable domain (remainder filled in from reference TRBV5-4 and TRBJ2-6): ETGVTQSPTHLIKTRGQQVTLRCSSQSGHNTVSWYQQALGQGPQFIFQYYREEENGRGNFPPRFSGLQFPNYSSELNVNALELDDSALYLCASSLERHSGANVLTFGAGSRLTVL.

This chain links TRBV5-8 with TRBJ1-4; D unresolved. The CDR3 spans 13 residues. V was pared by 4 bases and J by 6 bases, with 10 bases between. CDR1 is SGHTS, CDR2 YDEGEE, per germline. CDR3 bases: TGTGCCAGCAGCGACTGGAACTATGAAAAACTGTTTTTT. This gives the protein CASSDWNYEKLFF.

In its sample, this clonotype was seen many times. Here the CDR3 reads CASSYSPKGGIEQYV. The CDR3 DNA is TGTGCCAGCAGTTACTCCCCTAAAGGGGGCATCGAGCAGTACGTC. The chain employs TRBV6-2 or TRBV6-3 and TRBJ2-7; TRBD1 matches 7 bases. The CDR3 spans 15 residues. CDR1 is MNHEY, CDR2 SVGEGT, per germline. J gave up 6 bases and V 0 bases, and 8 bases lay outside the gene matches.

This clonotype occurred many times. This chain joins TRBV28 and TRBJ2-4; D call uncertain. Trimming shortened V by 3 bases and J by 2 bases, and 14 bases separated the two germline ends. This CDR3 has 16 residues. Germline loops: CDR1 MDHEN, CDR2 SYDVKM. CDR3 in DNA: TGTGCCAGCAGTTTTCGGCCGGGCTCCTCCAAAAACATTCAGTACTTC. Translation: CASSFRPGSSKNIQYF.

This clonotype was seen many times. The chain carries TRBV6-1 and TRBJ2-2; D is ambiguous. Between the trimmed V and J ends, which lost 4 bases and 8 bases, there was a span of 11 bases. Germline V lookup: CDR1 MNHNS, CDR2 SASEGT. This CDR3 region has 13 residues. CDR3 sequence reads: CASSVVQLGELFF. Here the CDR3 DNA reads TGTGCCAGCAGTGTGGTTCAGCTGGGGGAGCTGTTTTTT.

A few counts support this clonotype. The rearrangement joins TRBV4-1 to TRBJ1-5; D is undetermined. Germline lookup yields CDR1 MGHRA and CDR2 YSYEKL. Trimming removed 0 bases from V and 5 bases from J, with 14 bases in between. The CDR3 is 16 residues long. The CDR3 loop reads CASSQDAPQTDQPQHF. The CDR3 DNA sequence: TGCGCCAGCAGCCAAGATGCCCCACAGACCGATCAGCCCCAGCATTTT.

In this sample, this clonotype turned up many times. Mismatch with germline at one junction end may stem from a read error. This chain links TRBV3-1 with TRBJ1-5; 12 bases align to TRBD1. This CDR3 region has 15 residues. The germline V gene encodes CDR1 LGHDT and CDR2 YNNKEL (reference sequence). The CDR3 sequence is CASSQGTGGDQPQHF. CDR3 bases: TGTGCCAGCAGTCAAGGGACAGGGGGCGATCAGCCCCAGCATTTT.

J is TRBJ1-2 and V is TRBV5-4; D uncertain. There are 15 residues in the CDR3. V was trimmed by 1 base and J by 4 bases, leaving 14 bases between them. CDR1 SGHNT and CDR2 YYREEE come from the germline V gene (reference sequence). Here the CDR3 reads CASSLYSARTYGYTF. Written as DNA, the CDR3 is TGTGCCAGCAGCTTGTATTCTGCACGCACCTATGGCTACACCTTC.

This clonotype was recorded at least ten times. The chain combines TRBV7-2 with TRBJ2-3; the match to TRBD1 covers 9 bases. With V trimmed by 11 bases and J by 4 bases, 4 bases remained unmatched. This CDR3 has 12 amino acids. Per the germline V gene, CDR1 is SGHTA and CDR2 is FQGNSA. The CDR3 region has the DNA TGTGCCGGGGGACAGGGACCAGATACGCAGTATTTT. Translation: CAGGQGPDTQYF.

This clonotype was seen repeatedly, ten times or more. This chain joins TRBV20-1 and TRBJ1-4, with D uncertain. The length of the CDR3 is 13 residues. V lost 4 bases, J lost 5 bases, and 11 bases lay in between. The germline gives CDR1 DFQATT, CDR2 SNEGSKA (reference sequence). Here the CDR3 DNA reads TGCAGTGCTACCGGGTCCATGAATGAAAAACTGTTTTTT. Residues: CSATGSMNEKLFF.

This clonotype was picked up many times. The genes are TRBV6-5 and TRBJ1-2; 8 positions match TRBD1. The V gene end was trimmed by 4 bases and the J gene end by 6 bases; junction bases not matched to a gene: 7. CDR3 size: 14 residues. Germline values: CDR1 MNHEY, CDR2 SVGAGI. The CDR3 is CASSSRTGKDGYTF. The CDR3, as DNA: TGTGCCAGCAGTTCCCGGACAGGGAAGGATGGCTACACCTTC.

This chain joins TRBV7-2 and TRBJ2-7; a weak D match, TRBD2 (5 bases). V shed 3 bases and J shed 4 bases, with 22 bases lying between them. Germline lookup yields CDR1 SGHTA and CDR2 FQGNSA. This CDR3 has 17 amino acids. The CDR3 protein is CASSFSRTRSWEYEQYF. CDR3 in DNA: TGTGCCAGCAGCTTCTCGAGGACTCGCTCCTGGGAATACGAGCAGTACTTC.